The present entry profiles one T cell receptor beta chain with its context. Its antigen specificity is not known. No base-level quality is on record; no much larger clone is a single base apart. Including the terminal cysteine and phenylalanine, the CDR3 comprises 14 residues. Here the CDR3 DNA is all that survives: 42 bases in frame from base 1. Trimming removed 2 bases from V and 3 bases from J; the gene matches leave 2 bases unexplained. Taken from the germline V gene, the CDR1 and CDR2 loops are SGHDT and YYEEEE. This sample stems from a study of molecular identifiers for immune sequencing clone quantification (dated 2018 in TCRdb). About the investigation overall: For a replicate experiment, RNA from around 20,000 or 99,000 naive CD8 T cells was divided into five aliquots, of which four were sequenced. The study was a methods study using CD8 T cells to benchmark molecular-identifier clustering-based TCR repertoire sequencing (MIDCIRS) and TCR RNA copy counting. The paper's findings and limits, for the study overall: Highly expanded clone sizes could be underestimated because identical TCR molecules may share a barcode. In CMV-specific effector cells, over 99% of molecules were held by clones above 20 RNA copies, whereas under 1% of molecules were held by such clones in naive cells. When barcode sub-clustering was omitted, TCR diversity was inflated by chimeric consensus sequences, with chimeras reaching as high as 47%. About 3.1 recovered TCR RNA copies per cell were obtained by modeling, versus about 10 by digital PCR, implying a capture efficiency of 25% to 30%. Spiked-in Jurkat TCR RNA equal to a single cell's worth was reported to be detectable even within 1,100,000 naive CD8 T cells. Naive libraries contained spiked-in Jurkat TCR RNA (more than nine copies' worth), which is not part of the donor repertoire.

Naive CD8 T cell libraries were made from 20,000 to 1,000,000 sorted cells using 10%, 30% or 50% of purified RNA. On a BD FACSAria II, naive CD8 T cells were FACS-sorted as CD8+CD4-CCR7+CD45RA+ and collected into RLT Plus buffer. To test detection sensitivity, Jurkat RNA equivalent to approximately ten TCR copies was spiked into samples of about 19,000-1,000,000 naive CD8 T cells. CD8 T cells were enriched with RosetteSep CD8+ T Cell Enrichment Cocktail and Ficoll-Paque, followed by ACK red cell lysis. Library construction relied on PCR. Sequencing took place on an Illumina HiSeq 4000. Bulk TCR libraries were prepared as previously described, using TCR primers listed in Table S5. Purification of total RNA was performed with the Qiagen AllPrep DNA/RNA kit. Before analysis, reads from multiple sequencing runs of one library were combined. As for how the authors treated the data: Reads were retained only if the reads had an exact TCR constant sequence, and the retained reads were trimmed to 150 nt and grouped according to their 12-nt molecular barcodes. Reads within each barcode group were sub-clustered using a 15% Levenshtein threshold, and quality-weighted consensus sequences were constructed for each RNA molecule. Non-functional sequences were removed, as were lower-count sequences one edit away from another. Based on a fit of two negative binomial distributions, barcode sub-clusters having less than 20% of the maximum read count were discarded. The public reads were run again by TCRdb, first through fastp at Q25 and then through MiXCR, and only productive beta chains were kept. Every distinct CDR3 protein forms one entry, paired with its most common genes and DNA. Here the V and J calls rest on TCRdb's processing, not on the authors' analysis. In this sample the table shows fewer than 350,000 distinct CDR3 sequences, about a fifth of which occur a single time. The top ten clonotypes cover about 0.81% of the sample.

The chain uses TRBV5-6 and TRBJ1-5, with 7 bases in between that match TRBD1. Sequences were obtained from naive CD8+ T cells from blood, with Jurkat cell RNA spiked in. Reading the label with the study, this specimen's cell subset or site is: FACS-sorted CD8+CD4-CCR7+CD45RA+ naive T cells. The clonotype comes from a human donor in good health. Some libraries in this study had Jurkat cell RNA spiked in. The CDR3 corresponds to CASSFGQANQPQHF. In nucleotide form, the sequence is TGTGCCAGCAGCTTTGGACAGGCCAATCAGCCCCAGCATTTT.